The source of this T cell receptor beta chain is a study of blood T cell repertoires in COVID-19 (dated by TCRdb to about 2020). About the investigation overall: The collaborator samples originated in the United States, Italy and Spain and spanned the acute and convalescent phases of COVID-19. The material from the prospective study consisted of cDNA or gDNA derived from T cells, B-cell-depleted T cells, or PBMCs. The repertoires were released in a freely available public database meant as a resource for research on the immune response to SARS-CoV-2. The sample metadata nearly always contained a de-identified subject ID, COVID-19 status, age in years and sex. Where HLA class I and class II types were available, the types were taken from metadata supplied by the sample provider, not from assay-based typing. The samples were drawn from the first 160 participants of the ongoing ImmuneRACE study and from 1,254 subjects provided by 6 global collaborators. The dataset comprised deeply sampled blood TCRbeta repertoires from subjects exposed to, actively infected with, or recovered from COVID-19. Study-level results and caveats: The amount of clinical and demographic metadata varied by source and participant and was provided uncurated.

Worth noting for this clone: Its antigen is unknown. No base quality values were provided; no much bigger clone lies one nucleotide off.

The immunoSEQ Assay, a bias-controlled multiplex PCR, was used to amplify TCRbeta CDR3 regions from genomic DNA. Per the source publication's procedure: Within the assay, amplification of reference gene primers was used to estimate how many nucleated cells each sample contained. Sequence reads were collapsed and filtered to measure the absolute abundance of every unique TCRbeta CDR3 rearrangement. For each sample, productive Simpson clonality was calculated as the square root of Simpson's diversity index across productive rearrangements. TCRdb mirrors the immuneACCESS table, restricted to in-frame sequences. Some clones are absent from its copies; in checked studies, under half trace to an unresolved V gene, and the reason for the others is unknown. V and J calls and clone size are copied from that table; D and trimming were computed from the DNA. The sample profile shows about 150,000 clones; about 77% of them were found once. Jointly, the top ten make up approximately 15% of the sample.

The CDR3 starts with the cysteine, ends with the phenylalanine, and has 14 residues. Just CDR3 DNA is preserved here, 42 bases in frame from base 1. CDR1 MDHEN and CDR2 SYDVKM are derived from the germline V gene. Trimming takes 7 bases off V and 0 bases off J; junction bases not matched to a gene: 3. Whole blood was collected in K2EDTA tubes by collaborating institutions according to the institutions' own protocols. Collaborator samples were shipped for TCRbeta analysis as frozen whole blood, isolated PBMCs, or DNA extracted from either sample type. The clonotype was recovered from a woman aged 80 or over with acute or convalescent COVID-19. Sequences were obtained from peripheral blood. The rearrangement joined TRBV28 to TRBJ2-1, with 7 bases matching TRBD2. The CDR3 protein: CASTTGGSYNEQFF. The DNA sequence follows: TGTGCCAGCACAACGGGAGGCTCCTACAATGAGCAGTTCTTC. Where the CDR3 stops, the reference TRBV28 and TRBJ2-1 genes take over; the full variable domain is DVKVTQSSRYLVKRTGEKVFLECVQDMDHENMFWYRQDPGLGLRLIYFSYDVKMKEKGDIPEGYSVSREKKERFSLILESASTNQTSMYLCASTTGGSYNEQFFGPGTRLTVL.